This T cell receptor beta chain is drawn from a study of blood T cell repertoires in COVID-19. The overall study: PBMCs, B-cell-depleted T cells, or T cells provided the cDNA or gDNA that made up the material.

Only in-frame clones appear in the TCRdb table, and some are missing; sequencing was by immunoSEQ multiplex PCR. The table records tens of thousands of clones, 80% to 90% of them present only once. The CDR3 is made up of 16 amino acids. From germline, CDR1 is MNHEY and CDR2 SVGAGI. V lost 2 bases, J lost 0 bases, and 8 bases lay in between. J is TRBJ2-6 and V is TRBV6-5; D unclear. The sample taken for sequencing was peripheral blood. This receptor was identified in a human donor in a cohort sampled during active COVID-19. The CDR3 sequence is CASSYNRYSGANVLTF. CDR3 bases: TGTGCCAGCAGTTACAACAGATACTCTGGGGCCAACGTCCTGACTTTC.